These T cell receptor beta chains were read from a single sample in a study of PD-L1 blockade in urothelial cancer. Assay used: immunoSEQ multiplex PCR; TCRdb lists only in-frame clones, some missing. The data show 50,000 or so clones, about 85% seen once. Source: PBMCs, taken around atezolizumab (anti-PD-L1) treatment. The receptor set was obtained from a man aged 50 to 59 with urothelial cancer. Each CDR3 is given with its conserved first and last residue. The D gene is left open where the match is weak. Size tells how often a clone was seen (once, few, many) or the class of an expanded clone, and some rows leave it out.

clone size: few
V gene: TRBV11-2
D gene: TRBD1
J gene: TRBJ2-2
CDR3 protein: CASSLVGGGQGAGELFF
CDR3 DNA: TGTGCCAGCAGCTTAGTGGGGGGGGGACAGGGAGCCGGGGAGCTGTTTTTT

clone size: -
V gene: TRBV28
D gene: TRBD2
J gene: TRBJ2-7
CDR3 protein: CASRSTLGLANTYEQYF
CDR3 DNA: TGTGCCAGCAGGTCTACTCTGGGACTAGCGAATACCTACGAGCAGTACTTC

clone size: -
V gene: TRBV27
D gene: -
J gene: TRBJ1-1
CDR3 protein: CASSLGRNTEAFF
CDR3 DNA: TGTGCCAGCAGTTTGGGGAGGAACACTGAAGCTTTCTTT

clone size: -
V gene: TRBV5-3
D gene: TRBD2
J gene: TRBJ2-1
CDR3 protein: CARSKGLAGAEYNEQFF
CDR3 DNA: TGTGCCAGAAGCAAGGGACTAGCGGGAGCGGAGTACAATGAGCAGTTCTTC

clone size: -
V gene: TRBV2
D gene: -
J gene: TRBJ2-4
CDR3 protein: CASRGQLRKSIQYF
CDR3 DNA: TGTGCCAGCAGAGGACAGCTAAGAAAAAGCATTCAGTACTTC

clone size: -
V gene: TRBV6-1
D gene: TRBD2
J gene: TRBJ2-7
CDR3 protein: CAAGRRRGDEQYF
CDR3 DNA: TGTGCCGCAGGACGCCGACGGGGGGACGAGCAGTACTTC

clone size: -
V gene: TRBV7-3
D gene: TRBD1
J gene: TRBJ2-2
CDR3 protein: CASSFYQLGTGNTGELFF
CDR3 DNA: TGTGCCAGCAGCTTCTACCAACTCGGGACAGGGAACACCGGGGAGCTGTTTTTT

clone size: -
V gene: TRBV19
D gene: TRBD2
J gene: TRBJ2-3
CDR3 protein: CASTRLAGGADTQYF
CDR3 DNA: TGTGCCAGTACGAGACTAGCGGGGGGGGCAGATACGCAGTATTTT

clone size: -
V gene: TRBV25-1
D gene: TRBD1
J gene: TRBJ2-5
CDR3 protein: CASSLRRAGGETQYF
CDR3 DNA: TGTGCCAGCAGTTTACGTCGAGCAGGGGGAGAGACCCAGTACTTC

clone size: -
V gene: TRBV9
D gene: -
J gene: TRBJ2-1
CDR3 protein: CASSAGLPNEQFF
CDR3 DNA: TGTGCCAGCAGCGCGGGACTCCCCAATGAGCAGTTCTTC

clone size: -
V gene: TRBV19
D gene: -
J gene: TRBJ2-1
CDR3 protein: CASSMLGDNEQFF
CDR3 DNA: TGTGCCAGTAGTATGTTAGGGGACAATGAGCAGTTCTTC

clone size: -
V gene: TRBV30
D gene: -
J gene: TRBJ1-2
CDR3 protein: CAWSVGQGFYGYTF
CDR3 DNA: TGTGCCTGGAGTGTGGGGCAGGGGTTCTATGGCTACACCTTC

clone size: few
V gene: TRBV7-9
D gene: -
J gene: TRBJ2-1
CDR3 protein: CASSTSGMSYNEQFF
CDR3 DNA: TGTGCCAGCAGCACCTCCGGGATGTCCTACAATGAGCAGTTCTTC

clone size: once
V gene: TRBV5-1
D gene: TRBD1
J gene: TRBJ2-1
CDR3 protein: CASRGGTGGRNEQFF
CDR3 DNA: TGCGCCAGCAGGGGGGGGACAGGGGGTCGGAATGAGCAGTTCTTC

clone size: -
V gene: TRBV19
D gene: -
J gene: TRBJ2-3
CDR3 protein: CASSIPDTITDTQYF
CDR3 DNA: TGTGCCAGTAGTATTCCGGACACCATCACAGATACGCAGTATTTT

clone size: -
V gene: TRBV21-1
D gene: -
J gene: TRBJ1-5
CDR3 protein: CASSNQGRFQPQHF
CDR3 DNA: TGTGCCAGCAGCAATCAGGGGCGCTTCCAGCCCCAGCATTTT

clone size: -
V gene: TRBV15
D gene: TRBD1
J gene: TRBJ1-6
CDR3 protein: CATSRDGDRGLSPLHF
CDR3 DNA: TGTGCCACCAGCAGAGATGGGGACAGGGGGCTTTCACCCCTCCACTTT

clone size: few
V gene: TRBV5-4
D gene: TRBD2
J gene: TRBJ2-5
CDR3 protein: CASSYHLFGLAGRETQYF
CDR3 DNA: TGTGCCAGCAGCTACCATCTGTTTGGGCTAGCGGGGCGGGAGACCCAGTACTTC

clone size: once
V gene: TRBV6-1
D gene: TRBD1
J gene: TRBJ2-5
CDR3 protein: CASRTGIMETQYF
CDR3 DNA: TGTGCCAGCAGGACAGGGATTATGGAGACCCAGTACTTC

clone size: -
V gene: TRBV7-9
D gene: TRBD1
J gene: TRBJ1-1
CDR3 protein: CASSLVATGGEAFF
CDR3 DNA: TGTGCCAGCAGCTTAGTGGCGACAGGGGGTGAAGCTTTCTTT

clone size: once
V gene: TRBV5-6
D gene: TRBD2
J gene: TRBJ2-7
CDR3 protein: CASSLVLAGLYEQYF
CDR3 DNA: TGTGCCAGCAGCTTAGTTCTAGCGGGACTCTACGAGCAGTACTTC

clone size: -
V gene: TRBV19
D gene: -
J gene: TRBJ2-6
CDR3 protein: CASSIAGRTLSGANVLTF
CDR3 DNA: TGTGCCAGTAGTATTGCGGGTCGTACCCTCTCTGGGGCCAACGTCCTGACTTTC

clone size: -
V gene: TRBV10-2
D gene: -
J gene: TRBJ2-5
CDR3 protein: CASSEQEETQYF
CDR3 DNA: TGCGCCAGCAGTGAGCAGGAAGAGACCCAGTACTTC